Shown below are 10 T cell receptor beta chains from a single sample sequenced in a study of CD8+CD57+ T cells in acquired aplastic anemia. By flow cytometry, patients selected for sequencing had shown an expansion of CD8+CD57+ cells. Investigators profiled TCR beta VDJ and CDR3 from genomic DNA template. TCRdb ran MiXCR on the reads and lists one entry per CDR3 protein. The sample records over 150,000 distinct CDR3 sequences, around 75% being singletons. The source material was sorted CD4+, CD8+, or CD8+CD57+ T cells (not recorded which) from PBMCs. These receptors were collected from a human donor with aplastic anemia.

The sample holds many counts of this clonotype. The rearrangement joins TRBV6-1 to TRBJ1-3; D possibly corresponds to TRBD1 (5 bases). The V end lost 4 bases, the J end lost 2 bases, and 12 bases lay between the germline ends. From germline, CDR1 is MNHNS and CDR2 SASEGT. The CDR3 loop spans 15 amino acids. The chain's CDR3 is CASSVQEGAGNTIYF. The CDR3 DNA reads TGTGCCAGCAGTGTCCAGGAAGGGGCTGGAAACACCATATATTTT.

This clonotype was detected a few times. The chain is built from TRBV6-4 and TRBJ2-5; D might be TRBD1 (6 bases). Germline V CDR1 and CDR2: MRHNA, SNTAGT. The CDR3 consists of 15 residues. The V gene lost 4 bases and the J gene lost 5 bases, with 17 bases spanning the gap. The CDR3 region has the DNA TGTGCCAGCAGTGGGGCAGGGGAAGCCGGGGAGACCCAGTACTTC. Amino acids: CASSGAGEAGETQYF.

The genes are TRBV10-3 and TRBJ1-1, with D unclear. The CDR3 runs to 15 residues. The germline V gene encodes CDR1 ENHRY and CDR2 SYGVKD. Trimming took 3 bases from V and 2 from J, leaving 13 bases between them. CDR3 amino acids: CAISEGPATNTEAFF. The CDR3 DNA sequence: TGTGCCATCAGTGAAGGACCAGCTACTAACACTGAAGCTTTCTTT.

The V call is TRBV7-8, the J call TRBJ2-7, with TRBD2 matching 13 bases. Germline lookup yields CDR1 SGHVS and CDR2 FQNEAQ. After removal of 4 bases from V and 3 bases from J, the junction contained 3 bases not matched to a gene. CDR3 length: 15 residues. DNA for the CDR3: TGTGCCAGCAGCTCGGGACTAGCGGGGAACTACGAGCAGTACTTC. Its protein product is CASSSGLAGNYEQYF.

The rearrangement uses TRBV4-3 and TRBJ2-2; maybe TRBD2 (5 bases). Trimming left V 1 base short and J 4 bases short, with 7 bases between. This CDR3 is built from 14 residues. Germline loops: CDR1 LGHNA, CDR2 YSLEER. The CDR3: CASSQGAATGELFF. CDR3 coding DNA: TGCGCCAGCAGCCAAGGAGCGGCCACCGGGGAGCTGTTTTTT.

This sequence joins TRBV29-1 and TRBJ2-7; possibly TRBD1 for D (6 bases). Trimming left V 3 bases short and J 4 bases short, with 16 bases between. Germline V gene sequence: CDR1 SQVTM, CDR2 ANQGSEA. The CDR3 is 14 amino acids. The CDR3 protein is CSVEDRSGQYEQYF. In DNA form, the CDR3 reads TGCAGCGTTGAGGACCGCTCCGGACAGTACGAGCAGTACTTC.

The V gene is TRBV10-3, the J gene TRBJ2-2; the match to TRBD1 covers 7 bases. This CDR3 contains 11 residues. The germline V gene encodes CDR1 ENHRY and CDR2 SYGVKD. Unmatched junction bases numbered 3, after V lost 8 bases and J lost 9 bases. The DNA of the CDR3 is TGTGCCATCGGGACAGACCGGGAGCTGTTTTTT. Translating it yields CAIGTDRELFF.

The J gene is TRBJ1-1, the V gene TRBV7-8, with TRBD1 identical over 8 bases. Germline V CDR1 and CDR2: SGHVS, FQNEAQ. The CDR3 extends over 14 amino acids. V gave up 5 bases and J gave up 5 bases; unmatched junction bases: 7. Here the CDR3 reads CASSPGQGRTEAFF. The CDR3 DNA reads TGTGCCAGCAGCCCTGGACAGGGAAGAACTGAAGCTTTCTTT.

This chain connects TRBV7-9 to TRBJ2-7; 9 positions agree with TRBD1. Germline values: CDR1 SEHNR, CDR2 FQNEAQ (reference sequence). The V segment lost 4 bases and the J segment 0 bases; nucleotides outside the gene matches: 4. The CDR3 sequence is 15 residues long. The CDR3 loop is CASSSGTGPSYEQYF. CDR3 DNA: TGTGCCAGCAGCTCCGGGACAGGGCCCTCCTACGAGCAGTACTTC.

CDR3 loop: CASSSGLAGGHPTQYF. In nucleotides, the CDR3 is TGTGCCAGCTCATCGGGACTAGCGGGGGGTCACCCGACCCAGTACTTC. The V gene is TRBV18, the J gene TRBJ2-5; 15 bases map to TRBD2. V shed 5 bases, J shed 7 bases, and the junction held 8 bases outside the gene matches. The CDR3 is 16 amino acids. CDR1 KGHSH and CDR2 LQKENI come from the germline V gene.